This T cell receptor beta chain was recorded in a study of graft-versus-host responses after intestinal transplantation (dated by TCRdb to the early 2020s). At the level of the whole study: The transplants that recipients received were multivisceral, liver-intestinal, or isolated intestinal. Every recipient was given anti-thymocyte globulin induction, followed by approximately three years of maintenance tacrolimus and steroids. After intestinal transplantation, graft-versus-host and host-versus-graft alloreactive T cell clones were followed in the graft, circulation and bone marrow using bulk TCR-beta CDR3 sequencing. To identify alloreactive clones, pre-transplant mixed lymphocyte reaction products were sequenced and compared with unstimulated pre-transplant donor and recipient T cells. The cohort enrolled fewer than 25 intestinal transplant recipients including one retransplant, and 3 patients lacking pretransplant specimens were excluded. Donor T cell macrochimerism was defined as a peak of at least 4% donor T cells among recipient peripheral blood mononuclear cells. Instead of going to the commercial service, samples from a few later patients were sequenced in-house on an Illumina MiSeq and processed with MiXCR.

With respect to this clone: What this receptor recognizes is not known. It has no much larger one-base neighbor in the sample; base qualities were not kept.

The meaning of the sample's time point label: cells obtained before transplantation from donor or recipient. CD3+CD4+ and CD3+CD8+ populations were FACS-sorted from unstimulated pre-transplant donor and recipient cells taken from spleen or lymph nodes. Via the germline V gene, CDR1 is SNHLY and CDR2 FYNNEI. The V end loses 0 bases and the J end loses 4 bases, and a stretch of 24 bases separates them. From cysteine to phenylalanine, the CDR3 is 20 amino acids long. Only the CDR3 part of the read is kept: 60 bases, read in frame from the first base. Overall study results and their limits: Early after transplant, declines in HvG clones were associated with peak levels of circulating GvH clones. GvH clones were found in recipient bone marrow, and some of the GvH clones appeared earlier in ileal mucosa or blood, which is consistent with an intestinal mucosal origin. The conclusions were limited by the relatively low number and heterogeneity of the intestinal transplant patients. In the allografts of patients with donor T cell macrochimerism, GvH to HvG T cell clonal ratios were high.

The library was made by the immunoSEQ multiplex PCR assay. For most patients, genomic DNA was isolated using the Qiagen DNeasy Blood and Tissue Kit and was shipped frozen to Adaptive Biotechnologies for TCR sequencing. High-throughput TCR-beta CDR3 sequencing of genomic DNA from most patients was performed by Adaptive Biotechnologies. Under the source paper's analysis protocol: TCR sequencing data for around 19 patients were retrieved from Adaptive's ImmunoSEQ software; a few other patients were processed with MiXCR and VDJtools. To correct CD4 versus CD8 sorting errors, sequences present in both subsets at a frequency ratio below 5:1 were removed. CDR3 nucleotide sequences shared by donor and recipient were removed because the origin of these sequences could not be assigned. To count as alloreactive, a clone needed at least 2-fold expansion over unstimulated cells and a minimum CFSE-low frequency of 0.002% (template counts) or 0.001% (read counts). Clones were considered mappable if detected in sequenced pre-transplant spleen, lymph node, or MLR CFSE-low populations of the donor or recipient. Cumulative frequency of alloreactive clones was calculated as a percentage of all sequences weighted by copy number. The immuneACCESS repertoire file appears here via TCRdb, limited to in-frame rearrangements. These files lack a portion of the clones; in checked studies, under half of the deficit traces to unresolved V genes, and the cause of the others is not known. V, J and clone size are those of that table, while D and trimming were read from the DNA. Counted in this sample were 130,000 to 150,000 clones; nearly 95% of them appeared once. About 0.18% of the sample belongs to the ten largest clones.

The V and J genes are TRBV2 and TRBJ1-4; a tentative D call is TRBD1 (6 bases match). The sequenced sample was unstimulated CD4+ T cells sorted from spleen or lymph node cells, obtained before intestinal transplant. This TCR came from a human donor who received an intestinal transplant. Here the CDR3 is given as CASSEARTRSRGRGNEKLFF. The nucleotide sequence is given as TGTGCCAGCAGTGAAGCGAGAACTAGATCCAGGGGCAGGGGTAATGAAAAACTGTTTTTT. With all but the CDR3 taken from the reference TRBV2 and TRBJ1-4 genes, the full variable domain is: EPEVTQTPSHQVTQMGQEVILRCVPISNHLYFYWYRQILGQKVEFLVSFYNNEISEKSEIFDDQFSVERPDGSNFTLKIRSTKLEDSAMYFCASSEARTRSRGRGNEKLFFGSGTQLSVL.